Reported below is one T cell receptor beta chain. Its specificity is unknown. This sample is part of a study of T-cell memory formation after mild COVID-19. Study-wide results and caveats: Clones shrinking between day 15 and 85 showed a balanced CD4/CD8 split, and those that grew later tilted toward CD4+. What remained unconfirmed was the SARS-CoV-2 specificity of second-wave clones peaking on day 37. Contracting CD8+ clones were enriched in EMRA, CD4+ mainly in CM and EM.

The CDR3 contains 14 residues. V was trimmed by 5 bases and J by 1 base, leaving 11 bases between them. Germline V gene data show CDR1 as SGHTA and CDR2 as FQGTGA. With constant-segment primers, 5'RACE yielded cDNA libraries of TCR alpha and TCR beta that carried sample barcodes and UMIs. One entry per CDR3 protein results from TCRdb running MiXCR on the 5' RACE reads. The sample includes 400,000 to 500,000 distinct CDR3 sequences, roughly 18% of them seen just once. The TCR sequence derives from a young man who had mild COVID-19 (a few samples of this study predate the infection). Cell type and time point are not known. Source material: PBMCs or a T cell subset sorted from them (not recorded which). The gene calls are TRBV7-3 and TRBJ1-1; D call uncertain. The CDR3 region is CASSANGRNTEAFF. Written as DNA, the CDR3 is TGTGCCAGCAGCGCAAACGGGAGGAACACTGAAGCTTTCTTT. The entire variable domain, with the rest obtained from reference TRBV7-3 and TRBJ1-1, is as follows: GAGVSQTPSNKVTEKGKYVELRCDPISGHTALYWYRQSLGQGPEFLIYFQGTGAADDSGLPNDRFFAVRPEGSVSTLKIQRTERGDSAVYLCASSANGRNTEAFFGQGTRLTVV.